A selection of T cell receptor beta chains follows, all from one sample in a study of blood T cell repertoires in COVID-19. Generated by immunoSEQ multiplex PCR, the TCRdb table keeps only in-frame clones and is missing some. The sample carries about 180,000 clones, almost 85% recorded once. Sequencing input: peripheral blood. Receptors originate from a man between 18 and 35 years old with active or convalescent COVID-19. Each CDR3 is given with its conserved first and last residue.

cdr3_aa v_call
CASSLGGGLTDTQYF TRBV13
CASTKKLVYGELFF TRBV3-1/TRBV3-2
CASSQEIASETQYF TRBV3-1/TRBV3-2
CASGGKAGGPDTQYF TRBV25-1
CASSDQGGWTEAFF TRBV2
CATSRGGQGSGIEQFF TRBV15
CASSLGLAGGETQYF TRBV7-7
CASSLGGWGLGETQYF TRBV5-4
CASSLFRGRNQPQHF TRBV28
CASSYDRGHGYTF TRBV6-5
CASIITGTGLKAFF TRBV27
CASSSRFYGYTF TRBV12-3/TRBV12-4